A selection of T cell receptor beta chains follows, all from one sample in a study of tumor and adjacent non-tumor tissue in lung cancer. MiXCR, applied by TCRdb to the multiplex PCR reads, yields one record per CDR3 protein. This sample has 75,000 to 90,000 distinct CDR3 sequences; 75% to 85% occur once, and the top ten carry roughly a fifth. The sequencing input was distant non-tumor lung tissue. Receptors originate from a woman in her forties or fifties with non-small cell lung cancer. The CDR3 runs from the conserved cysteine through the conserved F or W. D genes are given only for firm matches. Rows give clone size only sometimes, using once, few, many, or a class for an expanded clone.

j_gene: TRBJ2-2; v_gene: TRBV12-3/TRBV12-4; d_gene: TRBD1; abundance: large; CDR3aa: CASRRQGTGELFF; CDR3nt: TGTGCCAGCAGACGACAGGGTACCGGGGAGCTGTTTTTT
j_gene: TRBJ1-5; v_gene: TRBV5-1; d_gene: NA; abundance: NA; CDR3aa: CASSLDRQDMQPQHF; CDR3nt: TGCGCAAGCAGCTTGGATAGACAGGATATGCAGCCCCAGCATTTT
j_gene: TRBJ2-7; v_gene: TRBV20-1; d_gene: TRBD2; abundance: NA; CDR3aa: CSASASGCAEQYF; CDR3nt: TGCAGTGCTAGCGCTAGCGGGTGTGCCGAGCAGTACTTC
j_gene: TRBJ1-1; v_gene: TRBV20-1; d_gene: NA; abundance: many; CDR3aa: CSASPGHRANTEAFF; CDR3nt: TGCAGTGCTAGCCCGGGACATAGGGCGAACACTGAAGCTTTCTTT
j_gene: TRBJ2-7; v_gene: TRBV28; d_gene: TRBD2; abundance: many; CDR3aa: CASSFFGTSGYEQYF; CDR3nt: TGTGCCAGCAGTTTCTTCGGGACTAGCGGCTACGAGCAGTACTTC
j_gene: TRBJ1-5; v_gene: TRBV4-1; d_gene: NA; abundance: NA; CDR3aa: CATSQVPGSNQPQHF; CDR3nt: TGCGCCACCAGCCAAGTACCAGGGTCCAATCAGCCCCAACATTTT
j_gene: TRBJ2-2; v_gene: TRBV20-1; d_gene: NA; abundance: many; CDR3aa: CSARVLFANTGELFF; CDR3nt: TGCAGTGCTAGAGTCCTGTTCGCGAACACCGGGGAGCTGTTTTTT
j_gene: TRBJ1-3; v_gene: TRBV28; d_gene: NA; abundance: NA; CDR3aa: CAGTCGNIIYF; CDR3nt: TGTGCCGGCACCTGTGGAAACATCATATATTTT
j_gene: TRBJ1-2; v_gene: TRBV11-1; d_gene: NA; abundance: NA; CDR3aa: CASSSTADYYDYTF; CDR3nt: TGTGCCAGCAGCTCGACGGCAGACTACTATGACTACACCTTC
j_gene: TRBJ1-1; v_gene: TRBV29-1; d_gene: NA; abundance: NA; CDR3aa: CSVGARQDNTEAFF; CDR3nt: TGCAGCGTTGGGGCTAGACAGGACAACACTGAAGCTTTCTTT
j_gene: TRBJ2-4; v_gene: TRBV7-2; d_gene: NA; abundance: few; CDR3aa: CASSLQGPAKNIQYF; CDR3nt: TGTGCCAGCAGCCTACAGGGACCCGCCAAAAACATTCAGTACTTC
j_gene: TRBJ2-7; v_gene: TRBV6-6; d_gene: TRBD2; abundance: once; CDR3aa: CASRDIDGGRPSYEQYF; CDR3nt: TGTGCCAGCAGGGACATAGATGGCGGGAGACCCTCCTACGAGCAGTACTTC
j_gene: TRBJ2-7; v_gene: TRBV12-3/TRBV12-4; d_gene: NA; abundance: NA; CDR3aa: CASSRSPGENYEQCF; CDR3nt: TGTGCCAGCAGTAGAAGCCCGGGAGAGAACTACGAGCAGTGCTTC